What follows are 29 T cell receptor beta chains derived from one specimen sequenced in a study of shared clonotypes between healthy human individuals. Assay used: immunoSEQ multiplex PCR; TCRdb lists only in-frame clones, some missing. The sample holds hundreds of thousands of clones, approximately 79% seen once. The sequenced sample consisted of memory CD4+ T cells sorted from blood. Documented subset: CD45RA-negative fraction. The receptors come from a woman aged 30 to 39 in good health.

This clone was seen a few times. The V gene is TRBV4-2, the J gene TRBJ2-5; 9 nucleotides align to TRBD2. Germline CDR1 and CDR2: LGHNA and YNFKEQ. There are 19 residues in the CDR3. The V gene end was trimmed by 1 base and the J gene end by 0 bases; junction bases not matched to a gene: 12. The CDR3 here is CASSQVVAGAIPDQETQYF. The CDR3 DNA reads as TGTGCCAGCAGCCAAGTGGTAGCGGGAGCCATCCCCGACCAAGAGACCCAGTACTTC.

This clone was detected a few times. J is TRBJ1-3 and V is TRBV6-1, with a weak D call TRBD1 (5 bases). The ends were cut back, 4 bases at V and 9 bases at J, with 16 bases in the middle. The CDR3 is 14 residues long. CDR1 is MNHNS, CDR2 SASEGT, per germline. CDR3: CASSVDPRGGTIYF. CDR3 in DNA: TGTGCCAGCAGTGTGGACCCCCGTGGGGGCACCATATATTTT.

This clone was detected a few times. The chain is built from TRBV10-1 and TRBJ2-3, with D perhaps matching TRBD2 (5 bases). Germline CDR1 is WNHNN and CDR2 is SYGVQD (reference sequence). V lost 8 bases to trimming and J lost 2 bases, with 14 bases between them. The length of the CDR3 is 14 residues. The CDR3 protein is CASARSGPTDTQYF. CDR3 sequence (DNA): TGCGCCAGCGCCCGGAGCGGACCCACAGATACGCAGTATTTT.

The chain is built from TRBV10-3 and TRBJ2-6; no clear D gene. Germline V lookup: CDR1 ENHRY, CDR2 SYGVKD. The V end lost 6 bases, the J end lost 0 bases, and 15 bases lay between the germline ends. CDR3 length equals 17 residues. CDR3 loop: CAISAEFLGSGANVLTF. The CDR3 DNA is TGTGCCATCAGCGCAGAGTTCCTTGGCTCTGGGGCCAACGTCCTGACTTTC.

The V call is TRBV18, the J call TRBJ2-7, with 9 nucleotides matching TRBD1. CDR1 is KGHSH, CDR2 LQKENI, per germline. The CDR3 has 17 amino acids. V trimming: 0 bases; J trimming: 6 bases; junction bases outside the gene matches: 12. The CDR3 DNA follows: TGTGCCAGCTCACCACCGGGCCTGGGACAGGGACCTGTCGAGCAGTACTTC. It translates to CASSPPGLGQGPVEQYF.

The V gene is TRBV6-1, the J gene TRBJ2-6; 10 bases fit TRBD1. The junction had 8 bases not matched to a gene; V was cut back by 4 bases and J by 2 bases. This CDR3 spans 18 amino acids. The germline V gene has CDR1 MNHNS and CDR2 SASEGT. In DNA form, the CDR3 reads TGTGCCAGCAGTGTCCGGGACAGGGGATCAGCTGGGGCCAACGTCCTGACTTTC. Encoded protein: CASSVRDRGSAGANVLTF.

This rearrangement joins TRBV2 to TRBJ1-1, with D possibly TRBD1 on 6 matching bases. This CDR3 has 12 amino acids. The V and J ends lost 5 bases and 4 bases respectively, with 8 bases between them. Germline V gives CDR1 SNHLY, CDR2 FYNNEI. The CDR3, as DNA: TGTGCCAGCAGTACAGGGCCCACTGAAGCTTTCTTT. Translating gives CASSTGPTEAFF.

The chain recombines TRBV19 with TRBJ2-7; D may be TRBD1 (7 bases). Trimming cost V 5 bases and J 3 bases, with 11 bases left between them. The CDR3 extends over 13 amino acids. Germline loops: CDR1 LNHDA, CDR2 SQIVND (reference sequence). CDR3 sequence (DNA): TGTGCCAGTAGTCGACAGGGAGGCTACGAGCAGTACTTC. Translated, it gives CASSRQGGYEQYF.

J is TRBJ2-1 and V is TRBV9, with 7 bases fitting TRBD1. The V gene end was trimmed by 4 bases and the J gene end by 5 bases; junction bases not matched to a gene: 6. Germline V gene lookup returns CDR1 SGDLS and CDR2 YYNGEE. The CDR3 loop spans 14 amino acids. CDR3 nucleotides: TGTGCCAGCAGCCTTAGCAGGGGGAACAATGAGCAGTTCTTC. This translates into CASSLSRGNNEQFF.

The chain employs TRBV7-2 and TRBJ1-5; 10 bases fit TRBD1. CDR1 and CDR2 from the germline V gene are SGHTA and FQGNSA. V lost 1 base, J lost 2 bases, and 5 bases stayed unmatched. The CDR3 extends over 17 amino acids. The CDR3 coding sequence is TGTGCCAGCAGCTTAGGACGACAGGGGGCTGGCAATCAGCCCCAGCATTTT. This sequence encodes CASSLGRQGAGNQPQHF. The variable domain in full, with the rest retrieved from reference TRBV7-2 and TRBJ1-5, is GAGVSQSPSNKVTEKGKDVELRCDPISGHTALYWYRQSLGQGLEFLIYFQGNSAPDKSGLPSDRFSAERTGGSVSTLTIQRTQQEDSAVYLCASSLGRQGAGNQPQHFGDGTRLSIL.

The chain links TRBV11-2 to TRBJ1-1; TRBD1 might be the D (6 bases). The CDR3 consists of 12 residues. V lost 5 bases and J lost 11, with 15 bases in between. Germline V CDR1 and CDR2: SGHAT, FQNNGV. DNA of the CDR3: TGTGCCAGCAGCCCCGCGGGGGGGCTGGCTTTCTTT. It yields the protein CASSPAGGLAFF.

The rearrangement uses TRBV28 and TRBJ1-2; no clear D gene. CDR3 length: 15 amino acids. The V end was cut by 7 bases, the J end by 4 bases, with 19 bases between. Germline V gives CDR1 MDHEN, CDR2 SYDVKM. The CDR3 nucleotides are TGTGCCAGCACTCCACCCTCCAGGCAGACCTATGGCTACACCTTC. This sequence encodes CASTPPSRQTYGYTF.

The rearrangement uses TRBV28 and TRBJ2-7, with TRBD1 matching over 8 bases. The CDR3 runs to 16 residues. CDR1 and CDR2 (germline): MDHEN, SYDVKM. V shed 5 bases, J shed 5 bases, and the junction held 14 bases outside the gene matches. The DNA of the CDR3 is TGTGCCAGCAGTAGACCGGGGACAGGTTTTTTCCACGAGCAGTACTTC. It is translated as CASSRPGTGFFHEQYF.

The chain combines TRBV29-1 with TRBJ1-5, with D tentatively TRBD1 (5 bases). CDR1 is SQVTM, CDR2 ANQGSEA, per germline. The V and J ends lost 4 bases and 0 bases respectively, with 10 bases between them. The CDR3 loop spans 14 amino acids. CDR3 region: CSVAETDSNQPQHF. The DNA for the CDR3 is TGCAGCGTTGCGGAGACAGATAGCAATCAGCCCCAGCATTTT.

The V gene is TRBV6-1, the J gene TRBJ1-1; D is perhaps TRBD1 (6 bases). There are 14 residues in the CDR3. V was trimmed by 7 bases and J by 4 bases, leaving 16 bases between them. The germline CDR1 and CDR2 sequences are MNHNS and SASEGT. The CDR3 here is CASIHGTTSTEAFF. The CDR3 DNA reads TGTGCCAGCATACACGGGACAACCTCCACTGAAGCTTTCTTT.

The rearrangement joins TRBV25-1 to TRBJ2-3, with D maybe TRBD1 (6 bases). Germline loops: CDR1 MGHDK, CDR2 SYGVNS. Trimming left V 6 bases short and J 1 base short, with 20 bases between. The CDR3 spans 17 residues. The CDR3 is CASRFTARGTRTDTQYF. The CDR3 DNA follows: TGTGCCAGCAGATTTACCGCGAGGGGGACCCGCACAGATACGCAGTATTTT.

The chain has TRBV28 and TRBJ2-3; D might be TRBD1 (6 bases). CDR3 length: 16 residues. Germline lookup yields CDR1 MDHEN and CDR2 SYDVKM. Trimming took 6 bases from V and 0 from J, leaving 16 bases between them. The CDR3 here is CASSLPGQTSTDTQYF. The CDR3 DNA reads TGTGCCAGCAGCCTCCCCGGACAGACTAGCACAGATACGCAGTATTTT.

This clone came up many times. The chain links TRBV5-1 to TRBJ2-2, with D possibly being TRBD1 or TRBD2 (5 bases each). This CDR3 has 14 residues. The V gene's germline CDR1 is SGHRS and CDR2 YFSETQ. The V gene lost 4 bases and the J gene lost 5 bases, with 12 bases spanning the gap. CDR3 nucleotide sequence: TGCGCCAGCAGCCTCGGGGACCTGACCGGGGAGCTGTTTTTT. The encoded protein is CASSLGDLTGELFF.

This clone was observed once. The rearrangement joins TRBV25-1 to TRBJ2-3, with 9 bases matching TRBD2. The CDR3 is 14 residues long. After removal of 7 bases from V and 3 bases from J, the junction contained 5 bases not matched to a gene. Per the germline V gene, CDR1 is MGHDK and CDR2 is SYGVNS. CDR3 residues: CASKLAGGTDTQYF. DNA for the CDR3: TGTGCCAGCAAATTGGCGGGAGGGACAGATACGCAGTATTTT.

This clone was observed a handful of times. The chain employs TRBV19 and TRBJ2-1; 10 nucleotides line up with TRBD1. Germline V gene sequence: CDR1 LNHDA, CDR2 SQIVND (reference sequence). The CDR3 loop spans 16 amino acids. With V trimmed by 3 bases and J by 3 bases, 5 bases remained unmatched. The CDR3 reads CASSIFGTGVYNEQFF. In nucleotides, the CDR3 is TGTGCCAGTAGTATCTTTGGGACAGGGGTCTACAATGAGCAGTTCTTC. Full variable domain (outside the CDR3, taken from reference TRBV19 and TRBJ2-1): DGGITQSPKYLFRKEGQNVTLSCEQNLNHDAMYWYRQDPGQGLRLIYYSQIVNDFQKGDIAEGYSVSREKKESFPLTVTSAQKNPTAFYLCASSIFGTGVYNEQFFGPGTRLTVL.

This chain uses TRBV27 with TRBJ2-3; 9 bases align to TRBD2. V lost 5 bases and J lost 2; bases outside the gene matches: 8. The CDR3 length is 16 residues. CDR1 is MNHEY, CDR2 SMNVEV, per germline (reference sequence). In DNA form, the CDR3 reads TGTGCCAGCAGTCCCAGGGTAGCGGGGGACACAGATACGCAGTATTTT. Residues: CASSPRVAGDTDTQYF.

The chain couples TRBV11-2 to TRBJ2-7; D not certain. CDR3 size: 14 residues. CDR1 is SGHAT and CDR2 is FQNNGV in the germline V gene. The V end lost 7 bases, the J end lost 1 base, and 14 bases lay between the germline ends. The CDR3 DNA is TGTGCCAGCACCAGAACGGTGGGATCCTACGAGCAGTACTTC. Translating gives CASTRTVGSYEQYF.

The J gene is TRBJ2-7, the V gene TRBV11-2, with 7 bases lining up with TRBD2. J was trimmed by 3 bases and V by 5 bases; bases with no gene match: 13. CDR1 and CDR2 from the germline V gene are SGHAT and FQNNGV. The CDR3 length is 16 residues. CDR3 nucleotide sequence: TGTGCCAGCAGCCCGTCCGGGAGGAGCCACGTCTACGAGCAGTACTTC. Its protein is CASSPSGRSHVYEQYF.

This chain uses TRBV25-1 with TRBJ2-7; 11 nucleotides align to TRBD2. V was clipped by 3 bases and J by 9 bases; unmatched bases: 7. There are 14 residues in the CDR3. Per the germline V gene, CDR1 is MGHDK and CDR2 is SYGVNS. Here the CDR3 reads CASSDSSLAGAQYF. CDR3 sequence (DNA): TGTGCCAGCAGTGATTCATCACTAGCGGGAGCGCAGTACTTC.

The rearrangement uses TRBV19 and TRBJ1-2, with D maybe TRBD1 (5 bases). Germline lookup yields CDR1 LNHDA and CDR2 SQIVND (reference sequence). Trimming took 7 bases from V and 4 from J, leaving 16 bases between them. This CDR3 is 14 amino acids long. CDR3 residues: CASNTPQGFYGYTF. The CDR3 region has the DNA TGTGCCAGTAACACCCCGCAGGGTTTCTATGGCTACACCTTC.

The chain recombines TRBV30 with TRBJ2-1, with 12 nucleotides matching TRBD2. The germline gives CDR1 GTSNPN, CDR2 SVGIG (reference sequence). V gave up 5 bases and J gave up 4 bases; unmatched junction bases: 12. The CDR3 length is 17 residues. The CDR3 DNA reads as TGTGCCTGGGACGGACTAGCGGGGAGCAGCGATTACAATGAGCAGTTCTTC. Translation gives CAWDGLAGSSDYNEQFF. Full variable domain (missing parts from reference TRBV30 and TRBJ2-1): SQTIHQWPATLVQPVGSPLSLECTVEGTSNPNLYWYRQAAGRGLQLLFYSVGIGQISSEVPQNLSASRPQDRQFILSSKKLLLSDSGFYLCAWDGLAGSSDYNEQFFGPGTRLTVL.

This clone came up a few times. V and J are TRBV19 and TRBJ2-2; D is possibly TRBD1 (7 bases). Germline CDR1 LNHDA, CDR2 SQIVND (reference sequence). There are 16 residues in the CDR3. Trimming took off 5 bases at V and 1 base at J, with 14 bases between the two ends. The CDR3 is CASSSQGGWNTGELFF. The DNA for the CDR3 is TGTGCCAGTAGTTCCCAGGGGGGATGGAACACCGGGGAGCTGTTTTTT.

The rearrangement links TRBV2 to TRBJ2-6; D is ambiguous. CDR3 length: 11 residues. Deletions cut 6 bases from V and 13 bases from J, with 10 bases between. Germline-derived CDR1 and CDR2 are SNHLY and FYNNEI. For the CDR3, the DNA is TGTGCCAGCAGCTACACGGTTGTCCTGACTTTC. Translation: CASSYTVVLTF.

The gene calls are TRBV25-1 and TRBJ1-2; no definite D call. The germline V gene encodes CDR1 MGHDK and CDR2 SYGVNS. CDR3 length equals 12 residues. Trimming took off 2 bases at V and 5 bases at J, with 6 bases between the two ends. CDR3 DNA: TGTGCCAGCAGTGAAGGGGTGTATGGCTACACCTTC. It codes for CASSEGVYGYTF.